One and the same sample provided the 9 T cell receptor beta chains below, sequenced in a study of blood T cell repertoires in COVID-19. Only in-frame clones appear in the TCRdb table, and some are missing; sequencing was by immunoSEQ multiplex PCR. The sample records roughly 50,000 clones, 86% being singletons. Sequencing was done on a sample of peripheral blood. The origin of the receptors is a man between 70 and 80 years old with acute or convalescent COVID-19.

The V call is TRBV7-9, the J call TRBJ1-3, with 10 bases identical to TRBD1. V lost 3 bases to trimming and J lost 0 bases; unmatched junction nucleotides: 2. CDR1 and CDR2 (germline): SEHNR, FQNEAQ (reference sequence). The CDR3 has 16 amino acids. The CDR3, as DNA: TGTGCCAGCAGCTTGACAGGGGGCCGCTCTGGAAACACCATATATTTT. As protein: CASSLTGGRSGNTIYF.

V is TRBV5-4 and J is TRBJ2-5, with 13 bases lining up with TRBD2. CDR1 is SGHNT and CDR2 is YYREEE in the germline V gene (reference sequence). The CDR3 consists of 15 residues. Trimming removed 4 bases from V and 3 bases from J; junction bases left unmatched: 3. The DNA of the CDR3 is TGTGCCAGCAGCCGGACTAGCGGGAGAGAAGAGACCCAGTACTTC. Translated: CASSRTSGREETQYF. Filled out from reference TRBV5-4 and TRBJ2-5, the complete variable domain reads ETGVTQSPTHLIKTRGQQVTLRCSSQSGHNTVSWYQQALGQGPQFIFQYYREEENGRGNFPPRFSGLQFPNYSSELNVNALELDDSALYLCASSRTSGREETQYFGPGTRLLVL.

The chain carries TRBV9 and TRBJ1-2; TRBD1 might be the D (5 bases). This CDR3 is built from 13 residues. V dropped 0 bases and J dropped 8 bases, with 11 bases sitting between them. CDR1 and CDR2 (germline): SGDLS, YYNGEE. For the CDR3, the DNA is TGTGCCAGCAGCGTAGTCGGGGGAGCGGGCTACACCTTC. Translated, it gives CASSVVGGAGYTF.

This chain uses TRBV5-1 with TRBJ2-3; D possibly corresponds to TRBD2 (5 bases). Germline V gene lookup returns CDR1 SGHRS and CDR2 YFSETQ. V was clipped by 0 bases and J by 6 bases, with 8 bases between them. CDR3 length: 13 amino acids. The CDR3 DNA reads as TGCGCCAGCAGCTTGGCCACGGGGGATACGCAGTATTTT. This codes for CASSLATGDTQYF. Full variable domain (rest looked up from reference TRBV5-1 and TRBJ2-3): KAGVTQTPRYLIKTRGQQVTLSCSPISGHRSVSWYQQTPGQGLQFLFEYFSETQRNKGNFPGRFSGRQFSNSRSEMNVSTLELGDSALYLCASSLATGDTQYFGPGTRLTVL.

CDR3 sequence (DNA): TGTGCCAGCAGCTCTCGACAGGGGAAAGAGACCCAGTACTTC. It codes for CASSSRQGKETQYF. The chain carries TRBV5-6 and TRBJ2-5, with 8 bases lining up with TRBD1. This CDR3 has 14 amino acids. J was trimmed by 3 bases and V by 3 bases; bases with no gene match: 4. CDR1 and CDR2 from the germline V gene are SGHDT and YYEEEE. Combining the CDR3 with reference TRBV5-6 and TRBJ2-5 gives the whole variable domain DAGVTQSPTHLIKTRGQQVTLRCSPKSGHDTVSWYQQALGQGPQFIFQYYEEEERQRGNFPDRFSGHQFPNYSSELNVNALLLGDSALYLCASSSRQGKETQYFGPGTRLLVL.

The CDR3 loop is CASSPHSGKYQETQYF. The DNA for the CDR3 is TGTGCCAGCAGCCCCCACAGCGGGAAGTACCAAGAGACCCAGTACTTC. The chain links TRBV7-3 to TRBJ2-5, with 7 bases matching TRBD2. CDR3 length equals 16 residues. V lost 5 bases to trimming and J lost 0 bases; unmatched junction nucleotides: 9. Germline loops: CDR1 SGHTA, CDR2 FQGTGA.

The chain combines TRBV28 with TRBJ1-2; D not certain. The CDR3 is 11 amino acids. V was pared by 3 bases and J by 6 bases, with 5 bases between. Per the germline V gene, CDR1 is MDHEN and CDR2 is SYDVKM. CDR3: CASSFKHGYTF. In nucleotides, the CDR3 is TGTGCCAGCAGTTTCAAGCATGGCTACACCTTC.

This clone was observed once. DNA for the CDR3: TGTGCCAGCAGCTTACAGGGGGCGGATGGCTATCAGCCCCAGCATTTT. Translating gives CASSLQGADGYQPQHF. V and J are TRBV7-2 and TRBJ1-5, with 8 bases aligning to TRBD1. From germline, CDR1 is SGHTA and CDR2 FQGNSA. V shed 2 bases and J 5 bases; nucleotides not matched to a gene: 8. The CDR3 is made up of 16 amino acids.

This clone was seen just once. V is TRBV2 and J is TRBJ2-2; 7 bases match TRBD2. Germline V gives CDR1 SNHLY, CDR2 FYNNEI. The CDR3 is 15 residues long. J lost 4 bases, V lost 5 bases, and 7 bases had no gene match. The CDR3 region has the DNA TGTGCCAGCAGTTGGAGTAGCGGGTCCACCGGGGAGCTGTTTTTT. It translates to CASSWSSGSTGELFF. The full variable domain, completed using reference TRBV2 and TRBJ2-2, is EPEVTQTPSHQVTQMGQEVILRCVPISNHLYFYWYRQILGQKVEFLVSFYNNEISEKSEIFDDQFSVERPDGSNFTLKIRSTKLEDSAMYFCASSWSSGSTGELFFGEGSRLTVL.